Reported below is one T cell receptor (beta chain). Its specific antigen is unknown. Nothing much larger sits one base from this clone, and base qualities are not available. The same CDR3 also results from other DNA sequences found in this sample. This entry comes from a study of blood T cell repertoires in COVID-19 (dated by TCRdb to the early 2020s). The study in broad terms: The collaborator samples originated in the United States, Italy and Spain and spanned the acute and convalescent phases of COVID-19. The prospective study material was composed of cDNA or gDNA derived from T cells, B-cell-depleted T cells, or PBMCs. The dataset comprised deeply sampled blood TCRbeta repertoires from subjects exposed to, actively infected with, or recovered from COVID-19. The repertoires were released in a freely available public database intended as a resource for research on the immune response to SARS-CoV-2. Samples came from the ongoing ImmuneRACE study (first 160 participants) plus 1,254 subjects from 6 global collaborators. Sample metadata almost always included a de-identified subject ID, COVID-19 status, age in years and sex. Where HLA class I and class II types were available, the types were taken from metadata supplied by the sample provider, not from assay-based typing.

TCRbeta CDR3 regions were amplified from genomic DNA by means of the immunoSEQ Assay, a bias-controlled multiplex PCR. The original pipeline was this. The number of nucleated cells in each sample was estimated from the amplification of reference gene primers within the assay. To quantify the absolute abundance of each unique TCRbeta CDR3 rearrangement, sequence reads were collapsed and filtered. Productive Simpson clonality was computed per sample as the square root of Simpson's diversity index over productive rearrangements. In its TCRdb copy, this immuneACCESS table keeps in-frame sequences only and misses some clones. Where compared with another copy, unresolved V genes explain less than half of these, and the others have no known cause. V, J and clone size were drawn from that table, and D and trimming were deduced from the DNA. The sample yields some 200,000 clones; approximately 81% were counted once. Together, the top ten hold approximately 5% of the sample.

Another Seattle source contributed samples from volunteer blood donors who had recovered from COVID-19. Collaborating institutions collected whole blood in K2EDTA tubes following their own protocols. For TCRbeta analysis, collaborator samples were shipped as frozen whole blood, as isolated PBMCs, or as DNA extracted from either sample type. Results the study describes overall, beyond this receptor: How much clinical and demographic metadata was included differed by source and by participant, and the metadata was provided uncurated.

Trimming removed 2 bases from V and 6 bases from J; the gene matches leave 2 bases unexplained. CDR1 and CDR2 (MNHNS, SASEGT) derive from the germline V gene. The cysteine opens and the phenylalanine closes a CDR3 of 15 amino acids. CDR3 DNA is the only sequence kept; it has 45 bases, read in frame from the first base. The chain links TRBV6-1 with TRBJ2-1, and TRBD2 aligns with 12 junction nucleotides. The specimen was peripheral blood. The sequence was obtained from a woman in her sixties or seventies who had recovered from COVID-19. The sequence in DNA is TGTGCCAGCAGTGAACTAGCGGGGGGGCCCAATGAGCAGTTCTTC. Its protein reads: CASSELAGGPNEQFF.